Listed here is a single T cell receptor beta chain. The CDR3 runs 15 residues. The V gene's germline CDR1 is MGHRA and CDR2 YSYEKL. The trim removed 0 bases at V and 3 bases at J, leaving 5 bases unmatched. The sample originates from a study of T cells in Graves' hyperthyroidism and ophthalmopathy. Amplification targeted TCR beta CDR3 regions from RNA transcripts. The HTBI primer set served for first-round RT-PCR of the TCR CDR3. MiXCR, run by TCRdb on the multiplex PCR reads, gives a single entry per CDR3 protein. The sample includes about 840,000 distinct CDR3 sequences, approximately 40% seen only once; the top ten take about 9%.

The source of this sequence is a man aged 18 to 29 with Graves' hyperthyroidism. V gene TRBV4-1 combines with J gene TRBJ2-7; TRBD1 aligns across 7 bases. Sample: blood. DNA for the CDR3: TGCGCCAGCAGCCAAGAGAGACAGGGCAGCTACGAGCAGTACTTC. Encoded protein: CASSQERQGSYEQYF.